This T cell receptor (beta chain) was profiled in a study of CD8 T cells in ankylosing spondylitis. About this clonotype itself: The target antigen is unknown.

Quantitative 5'-RACE was performed with molecular barcodes, and it yielded the TCR beta libraries. TCRdb reprocessed the 5' RACE reads via MiXCR and lists one record per CDR3 protein. The sample records 50,000 to 70,000 distinct CDR3 sequences, about 6% being singletons. V lost 3 bases, J lost 5 bases, and 10 bases stayed unmatched. The V gene's germline CDR1 is SGHRS and CDR2 YFSETQ. This CDR3 comprises 15 residues. General study results and limits: Reported data indicate significant enrichment of disease-linked clones within matched ankylosing spondylitis synovial fluid. Clones linked with disease were CD8+ and fairly uncommon in the peripheral blood. Ankylosing spondylitis blood seemed to carry a telltale TCR beta motif made of several highly homologous variants.

The chain links TRBV5-1 to TRBJ2-5; TRBD1 agrees at 7 bases. The sequence was obtained from a male donor with ankylosing spondylitis. The specimen was synovial fluid, either unsorted or a sorted T cell fraction (not recorded which). The CDR3 nucleotides are TGCGCCAGCAGCTGGGAGAACAGGGGACACGAGACCCAGTACTTC. It translates to CASSWENRGHETQYF.